The source of this TCR beta chain is a study of cytomegalovirus exposure and HLA in healthy donors (TCRdb year 2017). Some background on the complete study: An earlier analysis of some 500 of the donors reported more than 250 Gb of sequence data and roughly 100 million unique TCR beta sequences from about 180 million T cells. Across roughly 420 genotyped donors of the cohort, an average of roughly 230,000 unique TCR beta nucleotide sequences per donor were sequenced, and roughly 18% of those sequences were non-productive. The number of typed donors differed by locus: about 620-640 for A, B, C, DRB1 and DQB1; 522 for DQA1; 606 for DPA1; and some 430 for DPB1. To decide whether each TCR beta V gene segment behaved as functional or pseudogenic, an earlier analysis of some 600 of the donors relied on high-throughput TCR beta sequencing. The study was designed to test whether signatures of past pathogen exposure could be identified by cataloging public T cell receptors. To predict cytomegalovirus infection status, the study combined high-throughput TCR immunosequencing, statistical association of individual TCRs with disease status, and machine learning. Both class I and class II loci were covered by HLA typing, at four-digit resolution. Using immunosequencing, the study profiled T cell repertoires from about 650 subjects and related those repertoires to cytomegalovirus serostatus. Besides the first cohort of approximately 710 subjects, a separate validation cohort made up of 120 different subjects was used. Every discovery cohort repertoire had been produced on one sequencing platform. An early release covering approximately 600 HLA-typed donors comprised about 310 gigabases of sequencing data and around 85 million unique TCR sequences. Genome-wide SNP genotypes for about 65% of the roughly 670 donors were used in a later genetic analysis, which treated that subset as a discovery cohort. Donor age, sex, ethnicity and CMV serostatus were compiled together with the repertoire data. Rather than using new phenotypic data, the later analysis identified candidate immune exposures from TCR beta sequences and from how often those sequences occurred across donors. The genetic ancestry cluster associated with self-reported Caucasian donors included over 80% of the 300 to 450 genotyped donors. A later analysis re-examined previously published TCR beta repertoires from just over 650 donors and added high-resolution HLA genotyping to investigate patterns of TCR occurrence. Because of strong linkage in the cohort, roughly five DR-DQ haplotypes were treated as single units for association and clustering.

For this clone: It lacks a known antigen. No base quality information exists; no much larger clone differs at one position.

The library was obtained by the immunoSEQ multiplex PCR assay. For the multiplex PCR, a mixture combining 60 forward primers for TCR Vbeta segments and 13 reverse primers for TCR Jbeta segments was used. The CDR3 region of rearranged TCR beta genes was amplified from genomic DNA by a multiplex PCR assay. The Illumina HiSeq System was used to sequence the amplified TCR beta libraries as 87-base-pair reads. The study's own analysis went as follows. A later analysis counted approximately 76 million unique TCR beta chains across the 500 to 850 repertoires, and 9 million to 14 million of these chains were shared by at least two donors. Raw reads were error-corrected and collapsed into unique sequences with a nearest-neighbor algorithm that merged closely related sequences to remove PCR and sequencing errors. V, D and J gene segments were assigned by aligning CDR3 sequences to IMGT reference sequences. For a sequence to be retained, at least a six-nucleotide match to both a V gene segment and a J gene segment was required. Rearrangements were called productive when the CDR3 lacked stop codons and stayed in frame with V and J; all others were non-productive. Following IMGT convention, CDR3 was defined as the stretch from the second conserved V-encoded cysteine to the conserved J-encoded phenylalanine. The earlier analysis of 450 to 750 of the donors excluded any sequence lacking an unambiguous match to a single V gene segment. In an earlier analysis of around 590 of the donors, a V segment was called functional when productive rearrangements were above 56.7%, and segregating when the standard deviation between donors exceeded 5%. To diagnose cytomegalovirus status from the catalog of TCR beta chain sequences, a statistical classification framework was built. In a later analysis, V and J genes were assigned by comparing TCR nucleotide sequences against IMGT/GENE-DB human TR gene sequences. Using the TCRdist pipeline, a later analysis assigned CDR3 sequences along with most-parsimonious VDJ recombination scenarios. In a later analysis, each TCR beta chain was defined by its CDR3 amino acid sequence together with its V-gene family, and reads without a unique V-gene family were excluded. As a way to deal with suspected cross-contamination and a sequencing artifact, a later analysis dropped 450 to 600 nucleotide sequences that were highly shared and had low generation probability. For each public chain, a later analysis derived a clonal expansion index from normalized ranks of inferred template counts within each repertoire. A later analysis computed generation probabilities with a VDJ recombination model fitted to out-of-frame rearrangements, and checked the results against IGoR. In a later analysis, TCR-TCR, TCR-HLA and TCR-CMV co-occurrence was scored with hypergeometric tests, and a repertoire-size bias correction was applied to TCR pairs. To estimate false discovery rates, a later analysis permuted the HLA or CMV assignments 20 times. In a later analysis, co-occurring TCRs were grouped using DBSCAN, with TCRdist sequence similarity added in when clustering inside HLA-allele-positive subsets. Repertoires with fewer than 30,000 or more than 120,000 public chains were left out of co-occurrence clustering, as were five repertoires with anomalous nucleotide sharing. Entries here come from immuneACCESS through TCRdb and include only in-frame sequences with V and J called. Some clones fail to appear in such tables; in the studies checked, an unresolved V gene covers under half of the shortfall, and the cause of the remainder is unknown. The DNA gave D and trimming, while V, J and clone size come from that table. The sample data list just over 200,000 clones, and roughly 80% of these were observed just once. The ten largest clonotypes hold roughly 2.5% of the sample.

Its CDR3 holds 11 amino acids, cysteine through phenylalanine. CDR3 DNA only is kept here, 33 bases in frame from base 1. Looking up the germline V gene (reference sequence) yields CDR1 GTSNPN and CDR2 SVGIG. Results and caveats for the whole study, not just this receptor: The study gave a list of 150 to 200 TCR beta chains associated with cytomegalovirus. Compared with the approximately 710-donor mean, donors in an Asian-associated ancestry cluster had fewer N-insertions in productive TCRs, according to a later genetic analysis. While some public TCRs were present in many individuals, most TCR sequences turned up only very rarely across donors. According to a later analysis, parvovirus B19, influenza, CMV and Epstein-Barr virus appeared linked to several top co-occurrence clusters. Only TCR beta chains were sequenced in this cohort, and the absence of alpha or paired-chain data limited detectable features. A later genetic analysis associated a missense DCLRE1C variant with V-gene and J-gene trimming of TCR beta chains, and an independent cohort replicated the association. The classifier was reported to diagnose cytomegalovirus status with high specificity and sensitivity in both the original cohort and the validation cohort. A further reported finding was that TCR beta sequences accurately predicted the HLA-A and HLA-B alleles for most subjects in the first cohort. A few of the identified cytomegalovirus-associated TCR beta chains were confirmed in vitro to be specific for cytomegalovirus antigens. When HLA alleles, especially DR and DQ, strongly co-occurred, attributing TCR associations to individual alleles was difficult. HLA typing was unavailable for some donors at each locus, so association tests used only the typed subset. Sequencing depth was assumed to be roughly uniform across donors in the presence/absence analyses, though that assumption may not hold. The sequencing pipeline was judged likely to have produced a cluster of highly shared sequence variants as a technical artifact. Some IMGT-functional V segments, including TRBV6-2 and TRBV6-3, could not be distinguished by the 87-base-pair reads and were therefore excluded. Because counts were too low, around 18 rarely observed V segments, including chromosome 9 orphons, were left out of the earlier analysis of roughly 600 of the donors. Correlated functional status among segregating V segments might reflect linkage disequilibrium, but an unknown experimental factor could not be ruled out. In a later analysis, some 18,000 TCR beta sequences were associated with specific HLA alleles at a false discovery rate of 0.05. An earlier analysis of some 560 of the donors showed that most TCR beta V segments appeared in productive rearrangements either about 87% or about 30% of the time, which broadly matched IMGT annotations. In a later analysis, HLA-associated TCR beta chains were found to be more clonally expanded and to have lower generation probabilities than equally common non-associated chains. The only immune exposure information available for the cohort was CMV serostatus. Most CMV-associated TCR beta chains appeared to be HLA-restricted in a later analysis, and the HLA associations seemed to be driven largely by CMV exposure. In a later analysis, the rate of TCR association differed among HLA loci, with DRB1 alleles having the most associated TCRs and HLA-C alleles having the fewest. The authors suggested that the approach could potentially be generalized to other disease states and immunological phenotypes.

The cohort was made up of under 800 healthy bone marrow donors. At the time of sampling, all cohort members were nominally healthy, though unrecorded immune exposures were likely present. The donor tested CMV seronegative and was one of the 352 seronegative cohort members. A peripheral blood sample was provided by each donor, and peripheral blood mononuclear cells were used for TCR beta sequencing. The Qiagen DNeasy Blood Extraction Kit was used to extract genomic DNA from the blood cell samples. The sequencing input was PBMCs. The rearranged chain carries TRBV30 and TRBJ2-5; a tentative D call is TRBD1 (5 bases match). The J call could be wrong; TRBJ2-7 is a better fit for the DNA end. This TCR was recovered from a woman between 40 and 55 years old in good health and CMV-seronegative. The CDR3 has the sequence CAWSRGYEQYF. The DNA reads as follows: TGTGCCTGGAGTAGGGGTTACGAGCAGTACTTC.